The 32 T cell receptor beta chains given below trace back to one sample, sequenced in a study of human T cells and chemical hapten exposure. Extraction of total RNA was performed on unfractionated whole blood. Each CDR3 protein gets one entry after TCRdb re-called the 5' RACE reads with MiXCR. The data hold around 82,000 distinct CDR3 sequences, with about 8.4% observed a single time. These receptors came from a male donor in good health.

This chain joins TRBV20-1 and TRBJ1-6; 8 bases match TRBD1. This CDR3 has 17 residues. The J segment lost 2 bases and the V segment lost 3 bases, leaving 9 bases of the junction unmatched. Per germline, CDR1 DFQATT and CDR2 SNEGSKA (reference sequence). CDR3 in DNA: TGCAGTGCTAGCCACCGACAGGGGAGCGCCTATAATTCACCCCTCCACTTT. Protein sequence: CSASHRQGSAYNSPLHF.

CDR3 DNA sequence: TGTGCCAGCAGTCAGAACACAGGAGCGGGGGGGGAGCTGTTTTTT. Amino acids: CASSQNTGAGGELFF. V is TRBV6-6 and J is TRBJ2-2, with TRBD2 matching 7 bases. This CDR3 contains 15 residues. The V gene end was trimmed by 5 bases and the J gene end by 8 bases; junction bases not matched to a gene: 11. The germline CDR1 and CDR2 sequences are MNHNY and SVGAGI (reference sequence).

Worth noting for this clonotype: The junction and the germline gene differ at one end; a read error may be behind it. Written as DNA, the CDR3 is TGTGCCAGCAACTTAAGCGGAACAGGGGATAAGGGCTATGGCTACACCTTC. Its protein product is CASNLSGTGDKGYGYTF. V is TRBV7-9 and J is TRBJ1-2, with 7 nucleotides matching TRBD1. The CDR3 runs 17 residues. CDR1 and CDR2 (germline): SEHNR, FQNEAQ (reference sequence).

This clonotype was recorded at least ten times. V gene TRBV9 combines with J gene TRBJ2-7, with TRBD2 matching over 7 bases. The CDR3 sequence is 15 residues long. CDR1 SGDLS and CDR2 YYNGEE come from the germline V gene. With V trimmed by 0 bases and J by 10 bases, 13 bases remained unmatched. The CDR3 loop reads CASSVESSGPTDQYF. The CDR3 DNA sequence: TGTGCCAGCAGCGTAGAGTCTAGCGGCCCAACAGACCAGTACTTC. The full variable domain, in which reference TRBV9 and TRBJ2-7 provide the parts outside the CDR3, is DSGVTQTPKHLITATGQRVTLRCSPRSGDLSVYWYQQSLDQGLQFLIQYYNGEERAKGNILERFSAQQFPDLHSELNLSSLELGDSALYFCASSVESSGPTDQYFGPGTRLTVT.

This clonotype was counted at least ten times. The chain links TRBV5-4 to TRBJ2-3, with D tentatively TRBD1 (5 bases). Germline V gene sequence: CDR1 SGHNT, CDR2 YYREEE (reference sequence). The CDR3 covers 14 residues. V was pared by 2 bases and J by 4 bases, with 11 bases between. As DNA, the CDR3 is TGTGCCAGCAGCTTTTGGCAGGGCGCAGATACGCAGTATTTT. Amino acids: CASSFWQGADTQYF. Supplemented by reference TRBV5-4 and TRBJ2-3, the full variable domain reads ETGVTQSPTHLIKTRGQQVTLRCSSQSGHNTVSWYQQALGQGPQFIFQYYREEENGRGNFPPRFSGLQFPNYSSELNVNALELDDSALYLCASSFWQGADTQYFGPGTRLTVL.

This clonotype was detected ten times or more. The rearrangement links TRBV6-5 to TRBJ2-7; D is undetermined. Germline CDR1 reads MNHEY; CDR2 reads SVGAGI. Deletions cut 0 bases from V and 3 bases from J, with 12 bases between. This CDR3 is built from 15 residues. The CDR3 coding sequence is TGTGCCAGCAGTTACTCCGAAGCCCTAGTCTACGAGCAGTACTTC. Protein product: CASSYSEALVYEQYF.

This clonotype has ten or more counts. CDR3 sequence reads: CASRRPGQGLNSYGYTF. The CDR3 bases are TGTGCCAGCAGAAGACCGGGACAGGGCCTGAACTCCTATGGCTACACCTTC. The chain uses TRBV6-5 and TRBJ1-2, with 9 nucleotides matching TRBD1. The CDR3 has 17 residues. The junction had 15 bases not matched to a gene; V was cut back by 6 bases and J by 4 bases. The germline CDR1 and CDR2 sequences are MNHEY and SVGAGI.

At least ten counts were recorded for this clonotype. The V gene is TRBV29-1, the J gene TRBJ1-1; weak D call: TRBD1 (6 bases). The CDR3 runs 12 residues. The germline gives CDR1 SQVTM, CDR2 ANQGSEA. V lost 6 bases, J lost 4 bases, and 12 bases lay in between. The CDR3 DNA reads TGCAGCGTCGTTTACAGGGCCACTGAAGCTTTCTTT. This codes for CSVVYRATEAFF. Full variable domain (remainder filled in from reference TRBV29-1 and TRBJ1-1): SAVISQKPSRDICQRGTSLTIQCQVDSQVTMMFWYRQQPGQSLTLIATANQGSEATYESGFVIDKFPISRPNLTFSTLTVSNMSPEDSSIYLCSVVYRATEAFFGQGTRLTVV.

The chain couples TRBV4-3 to TRBJ1-5; no reliable D call. CDR1 LGHNA and CDR2 YSLEER come from the germline V gene. Deletions cut 0 bases from V and 4 bases from J, with 4 bases between. This CDR3 spans 13 amino acids. CDR3 amino acids: CASSQDGNQPQHF. The DNA for the CDR3 is TGCGCCAGCAGCCAAGACGGAAATCAGCCCCAGCATTTT.

This clonotype showed up many times. This chain links TRBV20-1 with TRBJ1-5; TRBD1 matches 8 bases. The germline V gene has CDR1 DFQATT and CDR2 SNEGSKA (reference sequence). V trimming: 2 bases; J trimming: 11 bases; junction bases outside the gene matches: 11. This CDR3 is 14 amino acids long. CDR3 region: CSARPTGGPATQHF. CDR3 in DNA: TGCAGTGCTAGACCAACAGGGGGACCTGCGACCCAGCATTTT.

The rearrangement links TRBV25-1 to TRBJ1-1; the D gene is possibly TRBD1 (5 bases). CDR1 and CDR2 from the germline V gene are MGHDK and SYGVNS. The CDR3 is 11 residues long. Trimming left V 8 bases short and J 10 bases short, with 14 bases between. The CDR3 bases are TGTGCCAGCCGGGGGGAAATTGGAGCTTTCTTT. Protein: CASRGEIGAFF.

This chain uses TRBV7-2 with TRBJ2-6; TRBD1 matches 9 bases. The CDR3 totals 15 residues. J gave up 4 bases and V 4 bases, and 2 bases lay outside the gene matches. The germline V gene has CDR1 SGHTA and CDR2 FQGNSA. The CDR3 DNA is TGTGCCAGCAGCTGGACAGGGGCCGGGGCCAACGTCCTGACTTTC. The encoded protein is CASSWTGAGANVLTF.

This clonotype was counted at least ten times. The rearrangement joins TRBV10-3 to TRBJ2-6; no definite D call. CDR1 ENHRY and CDR2 SYGVKD come from the germline V gene. The CDR3 runs to 17 residues. Trimming removed 7 bases from V and 2 bases from J, with 18 bases in between. The CDR3 sequence: CAITETTPRAGANVLTF. Here the CDR3 DNA reads TGTGCCATCACCGAGACAACACCGAGAGCTGGGGCCAACGTCCTGACTTTC.

V gene TRBV27 combines with J gene TRBJ2-3; 7 bases align to TRBD1. Trimming at V came to 6 bases and at J to 4 bases, leaving 7 bases not matched to a gene. CDR1 MNHEY and CDR2 SMNVEV come from the germline V gene (reference sequence). The CDR3 has 14 residues. CDR3 loop: CASSPTGSSDTQYF. Here the CDR3 DNA reads TGTGCCAGCAGCCCGACAGGGTCGTCAGATACGCAGTATTTT.

This clonotype turned up a few times. V is TRBV25-1 and J is TRBJ2-7; D is uncertain. This CDR3 has 15 residues. Per germline, CDR1 MGHDK and CDR2 SYGVNS. The V and J ends lost 3 bases and 0 bases respectively, with 12 bases between them. The CDR3 reads CASSEAQRGSYEQYF. CDR3 coding DNA: TGTGCCAGCAGTGAGGCCCAAAGAGGCTCCTACGAGCAGTACTTC.

The V call is TRBV12-5, the J call TRBJ2-3; 8 nucleotides match TRBD1. CDR1 and CDR2 from the germline V gene are LGHNT and FRNRAP. V was pared by 5 bases and J by 2 bases, with 9 bases of the junction left unmatched. The length of the CDR3 is 16 residues. In nucleotides, the CDR3 is TGTGCTAGTGGTCTCGGACAGGGTGGGAACACAGATACGCAGTATTTT. The encoded protein is CASGLGQGGNTDTQYF.

This clonotype has more than one count but fewer than ten. The rearrangement uses TRBV12-3 or TRBV12-4 and TRBJ1-6; 7 nucleotides line up with TRBD1. The trim removed 6 bases at V and 9 bases at J, leaving 5 bases unmatched. The CDR3 is made up of 13 amino acids. CDR3 loop: CASSTGVGSPLHF. The CDR3 nucleotides read TGTGCCAGCAGCACAGGGGTGGGTTCACCCCTCCACTTT.

The table lists this clonotype with a few counts. The rearrangement joins TRBV9 to TRBJ1-2; D remains ambiguous. Trimming took off 3 bases at V and 0 bases at J, with 9 bases between the two ends. There are 14 residues in the CDR3. Germline values: CDR1 SGDLS, CDR2 YYNGEE. For the CDR3, the DNA is TGTGCCAGCAGCGGTTTAAGTACTAACTATGGCTACACCTTC. Protein: CASSGLSTNYGYTF.

This clonotype was seen repeatedly, ten times or more. The chain links TRBV7-9 to TRBJ1-3; D remains unclear. Germline CDR1 reads SEHNR; CDR2 reads FQNEAQ (reference sequence). The CDR3 totals 15 residues. V was shortened by 10 bases and J by 0 bases, with 16 bases between the two germline ends. For the CDR3, the DNA is TGTGCCATCATGAATCCCGGGATCTCTGGAAACACCATATATTTT. It yields the protein CAIMNPGISGNTIYF.

This clonotype was seen many times. The J gene is TRBJ2-4, the V gene TRBV29-1; D unclear. V lost 5 bases to trimming and J lost 0 bases, with 11 bases between them. Germline CDR1 and CDR2: SQVTM and ANQGSEA. The CDR3 covers 14 residues. The CDR3 sequence: CSVRAALAKNIQYF. Here the CDR3 DNA reads TGCAGCGTTAGAGCCGCCCTAGCCAAAAACATTCAGTACTTC.

This clonotype was recorded at least ten times. The V gene is TRBV20-1, the J gene TRBJ1-5; 8 nucleotides match TRBD1. Germline lookup yields CDR1 DFQATT and CDR2 SNEGSKA (reference sequence). CDR3 length equals 14 residues. Trimming took 5 bases from V and 0 from J; bases not matched to a gene: 3. DNA for the CDR3: TGCAGTGCTGGGGGGACAGGTAGCAATCAGCCCCAGCATTTT. This gives the protein CSAGGTGSNQPQHF.

The rearrangement uses TRBV20-1 and TRBJ1-2; the D gene is possibly TRBD1 (5 bases). Germline V CDR1 and CDR2: DFQATT, SNEGSKA (reference sequence). The length of the CDR3 is 13 residues. Trimming pared 6 bases from V and 1 base from J, leaving 12 bases between. DNA of the CDR3: TGCAGTGCCCTGAACAGGAGTAACTATGGCTACACCTTC. It codes for CSALNRSNYGYTF.

This clonotype was picked up many times. This sequence joins TRBV10-3 and TRBJ1-1; TRBD1 matches 7 bases. The CDR3 runs to 15 residues. Germline CDR1 is ENHRY and CDR2 is SYGVKD. The V gene end was trimmed by 4 bases and the J gene end by 1 base; junction bases not matched to a gene: 6. Written as DNA, the CDR3 is TGTGCCATCAGTGTAAAGGGGGCTGCGAACACTGAAGCTTTCTTT. Its protein product is CAISVKGAANTEAFF.

As DNA, the CDR3 is TGCGCCAGCAGCTTAGCCGGGACAGGTCACGAAAAACTGTTTTTT. Its translation is CASSLAGTGHEKLFF. The chain recombines TRBV5-1 with TRBJ1-4; the match to TRBD1 covers 8 bases. The V segment lost 2 bases and the J segment 8 bases; nucleotides outside the gene matches: 8. The CDR3 runs 15 residues. Per the germline V gene, CDR1 is SGHRS and CDR2 is YFSETQ. The full variable domain, completed using reference TRBV5-1 and TRBJ1-4, is KAGVTQTPRYLIKTRGQQVTLSCSPISGHRSVSWYQQTPGQGLQFLFEYFSETQRNKGNFPGRFSGRQFSNSRSEMNVSTLELGDSALYLCASSLAGTGHEKLFFGSGTQLSVL.

In its sample, this clonotype was seen many times. V usage is TRBV4-2 and J usage is TRBJ1-3, with 8 bases matching TRBD1. Unmatched junction bases numbered 4, after V lost 0 bases and J lost 3 bases. The CDR3 sequence is 16 residues long. Germline values: CDR1 LGHNA, CDR2 YNFKEQ. The CDR3 DNA reads as TGTGCCAGCAGCCAAGAAATAGGACAGGGTGGAAACACCATATATTTT. Its protein product is CASSQEIGQGGNTIYF.

V and J are TRBV2 and TRBJ1-1; D gene uncertain. The germline V and J ends were trimmed by 8 bases and 2 bases, with 9 bases remaining between them. The CDR3 consists of 12 residues. The germline V gene has CDR1 SNHLY and CDR2 FYNNEI. The CDR3 region has the DNA TGTGCCAGCGCCCCCTTTAACACTGAAGCTTTCTTT. Its protein is CASAPFNTEAFF.

The chain combines TRBV4-2 with TRBJ2-3; the match to TRBD1 covers 9 bases. The CDR3 spans 18 residues. Trimming at V came to 4 bases and at J to 0 bases, leaving 11 bases not matched to a gene. Germline lookup yields CDR1 LGHNA and CDR2 YNFKEQ. CDR3 loop: CASSPRPGTGYSTDTQYF. The CDR3 nucleotides read TGTGCCAGCAGCCCTCGTCCCGGGACAGGGTACAGCACAGATACGCAGTATTTT.

This clonotype was recorded many times. The chain joins TRBV7-9 to TRBJ2-3; TRBD2 is a possible D gene (5 bases). The germline gives CDR1 SEHNR, CDR2 FQNEAQ (reference sequence). Trimming removed 2 bases from V and 0 bases from J, with 15 bases in between. CDR3 size: 17 residues. The CDR3, as DNA: TGTGCCAGCAGCTTAATTTCAAGCGGTACTAGCACAGATACGCAGTATTTT. Translated: CASSLISSGTSTDTQYF.

Many counts were recorded for this clonotype. The V gene is TRBV12-3 or TRBV12-4, the J gene TRBJ2-3; D possibly corresponds to TRBD2 (6 bases). With 5 bases removed from V and 0 bases from J, the gap between germline ends came to 15 bases. The CDR3 has 16 residues. CDR3 sequence: CASSLRGGESTDTQYF. The CDR3 DNA sequence: TGTGCCAGCAGTCTCCGCGGAGGGGAGAGCACAGATACGCAGTATTTT.

This clonotype showed up many times. The chain combines TRBV6-5 with TRBJ1-4, with D perhaps matching TRBD1 (6 bases). V was cut by 5 bases and J by 8 bases, with 15 bases left in between. CDR3 length: 14 residues. Germline CDR1 reads MNHEY; CDR2 reads SVGAGI. For the CDR3, the DNA is TGTGCCAGCAGTCCCAGGGGTCAGAGAGAAAAACTGTTTTTT. Protein: CASSPRGQREKLFF.

The chain employs TRBV29-1 and TRBJ2-5; tentative D call: TRBD2 (6 bases). The CDR3 loop spans 10 amino acids. The germline V gene has CDR1 SQVTM and CDR2 ANQGSEA. The CDR3 protein is CMAGQETQYF. In nucleotides, the CDR3 is TGCATGGCGGGACAAGAGACCCAGTACTTC.

This clonotype was observed many times. The chain recombines TRBV5-5 with TRBJ2-1; no firm D call. Germline CDR1 SGHKS, CDR2 YYEKEE (reference sequence). Trimming shortened V by 7 bases and J by 4 bases, and 15 bases separated the two germline ends. The CDR3 extends over 14 amino acids. As DNA, the CDR3 is TGTGCCAGCGGAATCGAGAGGATTTACAATGAGCAGTTCTTC. Translation gives CASGIERIYNEQFF.